The rows below give T cell receptor beta chains drawn from one sample of a study of cytomegalovirus exposure and HLA in healthy donors. TCRdb's copy holds only in-frame clones and misses some; the assay was immunoSEQ multiplex PCR. This table has 100,000 or so clones, about 77% appearing once. Sequencing was done on a sample of PBMCs. These receptors originate from a middle-aged woman in good health and CMV-seronegative. Each CDR3 is given with its conserved first and last residue. D genes are given only for firm matches. Expanded clones get a size class; other rows say once, few or many, or leave the size out.

size	V	D	J	CDR3	DNA
NA	TRBV5-1	TRBD2	TRBJ2-1	CASSLGLAGAYNEQFF	TGCGCCAGCAGCTTGGGACTAGCGGGCGCCTACAATGAGCAGTTCTTC
NA	TRBV15	TRBD1	TRBJ2-2	CATSREPGGPGELFF	TGTGCCACCAGCAGAGAACCAGGGGGCCCCGGGGAGCTGTTTTTT
NA	TRBV7-2	TRBD1	TRBJ1-2	CASSLNRQGYGYTF	TGTGCCAGCAGCTTAAACCGACAGGGGTATGGCTACACCTTC
NA	TRBV7-7	TRBD1	TRBJ2-1	CASSPWGTGDNEQFF	TGTGCTAGCAGCCCTTGGGGGACAGGGGACAATGAGCAGTTCTTC
NA	TRBV9	TRBD1	TRBJ1-2	CASSGEAGGTYGYTF	TGTGCCAGCAGCGGGGAAGCAGGGGGCACCTATGGCTACACCTTC
few	TRBV10-3	TRBD1	TRBJ1-1	CAISGTGGTEAFF	TGTGCCATCAGCGGGACAGGAGGAACTGAAGCTTTCTTT
NA	TRBV29-1	NA	TRBJ1-1	CSVQRQLNTEAFF	TGCAGCGTTCAAAGACAGCTGAACACTGAAGCTTTCTTT
once	TRBV6-1	NA	TRBJ1-6	CASQINSPLHF	TGTGCCAGCCAGATAAATTCACCCCTCCACTTT
few	TRBV10-2	NA	TRBJ1-1	CAVEERGRNTEAFF	TGCGCCGTAGAGGAGAGGGGGAGGAACACTGAAGCTTTCTTT
NA	TRBV25-1	NA	TRBJ1-1	CASSGFRGGEAFF	TGTGCCAGCAGTGGCTTCAGGGGTGGTGAAGCTTTCTTT
few	TRBV5-1	NA	TRBJ2-7	CASSPTPNDYEQYF	TGCGCCAGCAGCCCGACTCCCAACGACTACGAGCAGTACTTC
NA	TRBV28	NA	TRBJ1-2	CASSLGRWAGGYTF	TGTGCCAGCAGTTTAGGTCGCTGGGCGGGTGGCTACACCTTC
NA	TRBV6-5	NA	TRBJ1-1	CASSSRQGGMDTEAFF	TGTGCCAGCAGTTCTAGGCAGGGTGGGATGGACACTGAAGCTTTCTTT
NA	TRBV7-6	NA	TRBJ2-5	CASSHREETQYF	TGTGCCAGCAGCCACCGCGAAGAGACCCAGTACTTC
NA	TRBV2	NA	TRBJ2-7	CASSPGFEQYF	TGTGCCAGCAGTCCAGGGTTCGAGCAGTACTTC
once	TRBV6-6	TRBD1	TRBJ1-2	CASSSYPPDRSYGYTF	TGTGCCAGCAGTTCCTACCCTCCGGACAGGTCCTATGGCTACACCTTC
NA	TRBV7-2	NA	TRBJ1-6	CASSLSGPLHF	TGTGCCAGCAGCTTATCCGGGCCCCTCCACTTT
NA	TRBV7-9	NA	TRBJ1-1	CASSLTQGNTEAFF	TGTGCCAGCAGCTTAACACAGGGGAACACTGAAGCTTTCTTT
NA	TRBV2	NA	TRBJ1-2	CASHEEKAYGYTF	TGTGCCAGCCATGAGGAAAAAGCCTATGGCTACACCTTC
NA	TRBV5-1	NA	TRBJ2-1	CASSFGDTSYNEQFF	TGCGCCAGCAGCTTTGGCGACACCTCCTACAATGAGCAGTTCTTC
NA	TRBV7-9	NA	TRBJ2-7	CASSWAQGSEQYF	TGTGCCAGCAGCTGGGCCCAGGGGAGCGAGCAGTACTTC
NA	TRBV5-1	NA	TRBJ1-1	CASSIQGNTEAFF	TGCGCCAGCAGCATACAGGGGAACACTGAAGCTTTCTTT
NA	TRBV18	TRBD1	TRBJ1-1	CASSPPGQGATNTEAFF	TGTGCCAGCTCACCACCGGGACAGGGGGCTACGAACACTGAAGCTTTCTTT
NA	TRBV7-2	NA	TRBJ2-5	CASTSGVLKTQETQYF	TGTGCCAGCACGTCGGGGGTACTCAAAACTCAAGAGACCCAGTACTTC
NA	TRBV11-2	NA	TRBJ2-7	CASTIRQPTYEQYF	TGTGCCAGCACTATTCGACAGCCAACCTACGAGCAGTACTTC
NA	TRBV19	NA	TRBJ1-5	CASSTPGGIQPQHF	TGTGCCAGTAGTACACCGGGAGGTATTCAGCCCCAGCATTTT
few	TRBV2	NA	TRBJ1-1	CASRISKGNEAFF	TGTGCCAGCAGGATATCAAAGGGGAATGAAGCTTTCTTT
NA	TRBV30	NA	TRBJ2-1	CAWSPTGMGEQFF	TGTGCCTGGAGTCCTACAGGGATGGGTGAGCAGTTCTTC
NA	TRBV5-1	TRBD1	TRBJ1-1	CATSQGSRAEAFF	TGCGCCACCTCACAGGGGTCTCGGGCTGAAGCTTTCTTT
NA	TRBV9	TRBD1	TRBJ1-2	CASSATGGANYGYTF	TGTGCCAGCAGCGCAACAGGGGGTGCTAACTATGGCTACACCTTC
NA	TRBV7-9	NA	TRBJ1-1	CASSLEGLTEAFF	TGTGCCAGCAGCTTAGAGGGGTTAACTGAAGCTTTCTTT
NA	TRBV21-1	NA	TRBJ2-2	CASSSQGQGYTGELFF	TGTGCCAGCAGCTCTCAAGGACAGGGGTACACCGGGGAGCTGTTTTTT
NA	TRBV19	NA	TRBJ1-5	CASSIGDQPQHF	TGTGCCAGTAGTATAGGAGATCAGCCCCAGCATTTT
NA	TRBV5-1	TRBD1	TRBJ2-1	CASSPTGVNLNEQFF	TGCGCCAGCAGCCCGACAGGGGTGAATTTAAATGAGCAGTTCTTC
NA	TRBV7-8	TRBD1	TRBJ1-6	CASSLGGSDREPFYNSPLHF	TGTGCCAGCAGCTTAGGGGGTTCGGACAGGGAGCCCTTCTATAATTCACCCCTCCACTTT
NA	TRBV30	TRBD1	TRBJ2-3	CAWAPDRGLPRTDTQYF	TGTGCCTGGGCCCCGGACAGGGGGCTTCCCCGCACAGATACGCAGTATTTT
NA	TRBV19	TRBD1	TRBJ1-5	CASSPTRGNQPQHF	TGTGCCAGTAGTCCCACCAGGGGGAATCAGCCCCAGCATTTT
NA	TRBV7-2	NA	TRBJ1-1	CASTGTRGAFF	TGTGCCAGCACCGGGACCAGGGGAGCTTTCTTT
NA	TRBV19	TRBD1	TRBJ2-5	CASSIGGTGGETQYF	TGTGCCAGTAGTATAGGGGGGACAGGGGGGGAGACCCAGTACTTC
NA	TRBV28	TRBD1	TRBJ2-7	CASSRPGTGFYEQYF	TGTGCCAGCAGTCGCCCCGGGACAGGGTTTTACGAGCAGTACTTC
few	TRBV5-6	TRBD1	TRBJ1-6	CASSRGQGISYNSPLHF	TGTGCCAGCAGCCGGGGACAGGGGATCTCCTATAATTCACCCCTCCACTTT
NA	TRBV5-1	NA	TRBJ2-5	CASSPQAGLGETQYF	TGCGCCAGCAGCCCCCAGGCGGGCCTCGGAGAGACCCAGTACTTC
few	TRBV27	TRBD2	TRBJ2-3	CASRDPGLAASTDTQYF	TGTGCCAGCAGGGACCCGGGACTAGCGGCCTCCACAGATACGCAGTATTTT
NA	TRBV5-4	NA	TRBJ2-5	CASSLDGEETQYF	TGTGCCAGCAGCTTGGACGGAGAAGAGACCCAGTACTTC
NA	TRBV6-5	TRBD1	TRBJ2-3	CASSYWTGGVDTQYF	TGTGCCAGCAGTTACTGGACAGGAGGTGTAGATACGCAGTATTTT